Sequencing of this T cell receptor beta chain was carried out in a study of shared clonotypes between healthy human individuals. Turning to the study itself: Donors were two women and a few men aged 18 to 49. A donor's plate count was three for CD4 naive and three for CD4 memory; CD8 naive had two and CD8 memory one.

General study findings and limits: With few donors, the genetic and exposure-history diversity represented was limited.

Comment on this clone: No antigen is known for it.

The protocol was immunoSEQ multiplex PCR, while the TCRdb copy is restricted to in-frame clones and leaves out a portion. This table has just over 2,000,000 clones, around 95% appearing once. The CDR3 has 15 residues. Germline V gene lookup returns CDR1 SGHDT and CDR2 YYEEEE. V lost 4 bases to trimming and J lost 6 bases; unmatched junction nucleotides: 11. The genes are TRBV5-6 and TRBJ1-2; 8 nucleotides line up with TRBD1. The source of this sequence is a man younger than 30 in good health. Sequences were obtained from naive CD4+ T cells sorted from blood. As to subset: CD45RA+ positively selected. Written as DNA, the CDR3 is TGTGCCAGCAGCCCCCAGGGGGCATCGTCGAATGGCTACACCTTC. Translation: CASSPQGASSNGYTF. Full variable domain (rest looked up from reference TRBV5-6 and TRBJ1-2): DAGVTQSPTHLIKTRGQQVTLRCSPKSGHDTVSWYQQALGQGPQFIFQYYEEEERQRGNFPDRFSGHQFPNYSSELNVNALLLGDSALYLCASSPQGASSNGYTFGSGTRLTVV.